These 7 T cell receptor beta chains originate from one sample sequenced in a study of CD8+ T cells in alopecia areata. Extracted RNA was reverse transcribed into cDNA, the sequencing template. The method was immunoSEQ multiplex PCR; TCRdb's version includes in-frame clones alone and lacks a portion of them. The sample holds fewer than 250,000 clones, 57% seen once. Sequencing used CD4+ T cells sorted from blood, obtained at week 0. These receptors came from a human donor with alopecia areata.

The J gene is TRBJ2-5, the V gene TRBV28, with 7 bases matching TRBD2. CDR1 is MDHEN, CDR2 SYDVKM, per germline. Trimming at V came to 10 bases and at J to 1 base, leaving 12 bases not matched to a gene. The CDR3 has 15 amino acids. The CDR3 reads CATGEGGGLQETQYF. The CDR3 DNA sequence: TGTGCCACCGGGGAGGGAGGAGGACTCCAAGAGACCCAGTACTTC.

DNA for the CDR3: TGCGCCAGCAGCTTGGCGGGTTTAGGGCCGTGGACTGAAGCTTTCTTT. Its translation is CASSLAGLGPWTEAFF. This chain links TRBV5-1 with TRBJ1-1, with D hard to call. V was shortened by 0 bases and J by 5 bases, with 17 bases between the two germline ends. The germline gives CDR1 SGHRS, CDR2 YFSETQ. The CDR3 is 16 amino acids.

The J gene is TRBJ1-5, the V gene TRBV30; 8 nucleotides agree with TRBD1. The V gene's germline CDR1 is GTSNPN and CDR2 SVGIG (reference sequence). V lost 5 bases and J lost 5; bases outside the gene matches: 2. The CDR3 covers 12 residues. The CDR3 nucleotides read TGTGCCTGGGACAGGGGTGATCAGCCCCAGCATTTT. Protein: CAWDRGDQPQHF.

This clone came up a few times. This chain connects TRBV10-3 to TRBJ2-7; D perhaps matches TRBD2 (5 bases). V was cut by 10 bases and J by 5 bases, with 12 bases left in between. The CDR3 loop spans 11 amino acids. Germline values: CDR1 ENHRY, CDR2 SYGVKD. The DNA of the CDR3 is TGTGCCACCATGGAGGCCCACGAGCAGTACTTC. Its protein product is CATMEAHEQYF.

This clone was recorded a few times. The CDR3 nucleotides read TGCGCCAGCAGCCTCATCCAGACAGGGGGGACCACTGAAGCTTTCTTT. It is translated as CASSLIQTGGTTEAFF. The rearrangement links TRBV5-1 to TRBJ1-1; 9 bases map to TRBD1. Germline CDR1 is SGHRS and CDR2 is YFSETQ. The CDR3 consists of 16 residues. The J segment lost 4 bases and the V segment lost 4 bases, leaving 11 bases of the junction unmatched.

The genes are TRBV6-5 and TRBJ1-2; 7 bases are a match to TRBD1. CDR3 size: 14 residues. Trimming removed 5 bases from V and 5 bases from J; junction bases left unmatched: 8. Germline V gene lookup returns CDR1 MNHEY and CDR2 SVGAGI. The CDR3 DNA sequence: TGTGCCAGCAGTAACACAGGGGAGGGGTATGGCTACACCTTC. Amino acids: CASSNTGEGYGYTF.

This chain uses TRBV5-6 with TRBJ2-7; 9 nucleotides match TRBD1. V was pared by 6 bases and J by 5 bases, with 18 bases of the junction left unmatched. There are 17 residues in the CDR3. CDR1 SGHDT and CDR2 YYEEEE come from the germline V gene. The CDR3 region has the DNA TGTGCCAGCACCTACAGACCCTCCGGGACAGGGATTAACGAGCAGTACTTC. Translating gives CASTYRPSGTGINEQYF.